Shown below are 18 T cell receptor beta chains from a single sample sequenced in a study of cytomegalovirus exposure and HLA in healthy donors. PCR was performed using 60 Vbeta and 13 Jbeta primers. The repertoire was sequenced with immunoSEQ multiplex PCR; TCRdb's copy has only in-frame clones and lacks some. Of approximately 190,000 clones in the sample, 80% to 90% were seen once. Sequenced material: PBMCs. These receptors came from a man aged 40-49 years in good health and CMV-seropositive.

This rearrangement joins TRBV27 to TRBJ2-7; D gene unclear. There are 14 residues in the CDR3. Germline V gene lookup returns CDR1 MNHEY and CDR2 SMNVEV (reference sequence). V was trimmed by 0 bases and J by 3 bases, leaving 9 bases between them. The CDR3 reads CASSLSRFHYEQYF. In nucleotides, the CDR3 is TGTGCCAGCAGTTTATCCCGGTTCCACTACGAGCAGTACTTC.

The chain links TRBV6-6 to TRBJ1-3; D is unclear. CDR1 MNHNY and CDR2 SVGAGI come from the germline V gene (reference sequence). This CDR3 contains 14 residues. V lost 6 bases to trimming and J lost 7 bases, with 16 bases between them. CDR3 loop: CASSPGRVANTIYF. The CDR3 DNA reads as TGTGCCAGCAGCCCCGGTCGGGTTGCGAACACCATATATTTT.

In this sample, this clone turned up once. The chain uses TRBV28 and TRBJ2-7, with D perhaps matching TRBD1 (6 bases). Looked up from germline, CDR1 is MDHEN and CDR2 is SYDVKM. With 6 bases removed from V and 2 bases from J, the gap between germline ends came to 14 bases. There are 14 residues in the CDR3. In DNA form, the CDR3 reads TGTGCCAGCAGAGACAGGCTGTCCGCCTACGAGCAGTACTTC. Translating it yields CASRDRLSAYEQYF.

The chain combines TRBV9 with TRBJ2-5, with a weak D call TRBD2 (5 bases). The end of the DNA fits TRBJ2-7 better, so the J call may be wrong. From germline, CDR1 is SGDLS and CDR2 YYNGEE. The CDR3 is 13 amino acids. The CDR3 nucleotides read TGTGCCAGCAGCGTAGGGACTTCCTACGAGCAGTACTTC. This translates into CASSVGTSYEQYF.

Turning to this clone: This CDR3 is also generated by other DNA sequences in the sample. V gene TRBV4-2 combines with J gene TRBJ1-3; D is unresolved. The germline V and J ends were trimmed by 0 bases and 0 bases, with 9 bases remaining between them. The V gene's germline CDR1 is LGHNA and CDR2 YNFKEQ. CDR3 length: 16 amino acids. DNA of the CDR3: TGTGCCAGCAGCCAAGATGTGGGGAGCTCTGGAAACACCATATATTTT. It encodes CASSQDVGSSGNTIYF.

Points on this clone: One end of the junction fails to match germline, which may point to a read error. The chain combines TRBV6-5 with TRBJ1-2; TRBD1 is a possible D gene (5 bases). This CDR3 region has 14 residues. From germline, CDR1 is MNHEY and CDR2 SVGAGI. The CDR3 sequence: CASRSGGSSYGYTF. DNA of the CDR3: TGTGCTAGCAGGTCGGGGGGATCGAGCTATGGCTACACCTTC.

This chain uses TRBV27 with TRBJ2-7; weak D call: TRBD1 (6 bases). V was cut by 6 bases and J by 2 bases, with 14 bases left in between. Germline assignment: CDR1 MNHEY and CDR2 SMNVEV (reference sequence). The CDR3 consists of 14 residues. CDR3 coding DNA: TGTGCCAGCAGCTTACAGGGTAAAACCTACGAGCAGTACTTC. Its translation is CASSLQGKTYEQYF.

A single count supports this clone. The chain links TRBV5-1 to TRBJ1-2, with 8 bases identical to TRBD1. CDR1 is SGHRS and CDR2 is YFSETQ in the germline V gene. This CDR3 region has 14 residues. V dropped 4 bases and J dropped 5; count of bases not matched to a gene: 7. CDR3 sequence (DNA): TGCGCCAGCAGCCTTGGACAGGGCCCGTATGGCTACACCTTC. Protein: CASSLGQGPYGYTF.

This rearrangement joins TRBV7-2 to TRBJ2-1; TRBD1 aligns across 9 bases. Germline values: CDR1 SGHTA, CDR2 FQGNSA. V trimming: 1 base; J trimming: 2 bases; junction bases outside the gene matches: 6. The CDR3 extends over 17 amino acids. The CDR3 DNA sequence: TGTGCCAGCAGCTTAGTCGGGACAGGGACCACCTACAATGAGCAGTTCTTC. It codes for CASSLVGTGTTYNEQFF.

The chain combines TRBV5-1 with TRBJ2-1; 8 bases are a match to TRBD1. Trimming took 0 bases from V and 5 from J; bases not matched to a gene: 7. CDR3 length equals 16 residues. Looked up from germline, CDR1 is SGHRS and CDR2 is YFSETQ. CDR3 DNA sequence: TGCGCCAGCAGCTTGGTCTCGGACAGGGTGAACAATGAGCAGTTCTTC. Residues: CASSLVSDRVNNEQFF.

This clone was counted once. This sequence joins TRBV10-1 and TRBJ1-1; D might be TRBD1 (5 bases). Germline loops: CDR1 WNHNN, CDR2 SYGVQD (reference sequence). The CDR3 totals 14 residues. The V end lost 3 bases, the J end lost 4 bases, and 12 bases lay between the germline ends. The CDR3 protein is CASSEMGLGTEAFF. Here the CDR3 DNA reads TGCGCCAGCAGTGAAATGGGGCTGGGCACTGAAGCTTTCTTT.

CDR3 nucleotides: TGTGCCAGCATAGGGGGGGGTGGAACTGAAGCTTTCTTT. Translated: CASIGGGGTEAFF. V gene TRBV27 combines with J gene TRBJ1-1; perhaps TRBD1 as D (6 bases). Trimming shortened V by 7 bases and J by 5 bases, and 14 bases separated the two germline ends. Germline V gene lookup returns CDR1 MNHEY and CDR2 SMNVEV (reference sequence). The CDR3 covers 13 residues.

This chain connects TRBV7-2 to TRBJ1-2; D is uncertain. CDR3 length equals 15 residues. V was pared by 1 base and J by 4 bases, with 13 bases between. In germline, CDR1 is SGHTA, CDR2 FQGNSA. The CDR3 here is CASSLVQVQGYGYTF. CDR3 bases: TGTGCCAGCAGCTTAGTGCAGGTACAAGGCTATGGCTACACCTTC.

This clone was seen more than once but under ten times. CDR3 loop: CASGLAGGSSEQYF. The CDR3 nucleotides read TGTGCCAGTGGGCTAGCGGGAGGTTCGAGCGAGCAGTACTTC. This chain joins TRBV6-5 and TRBJ2-7; 11 bases are a match to TRBD2. V was pared by 9 bases and J by 6 bases, with 10 bases of the junction left unmatched. The CDR3 contains 14 residues. The germline V gene encodes CDR1 MNHEY and CDR2 SVGAGI.

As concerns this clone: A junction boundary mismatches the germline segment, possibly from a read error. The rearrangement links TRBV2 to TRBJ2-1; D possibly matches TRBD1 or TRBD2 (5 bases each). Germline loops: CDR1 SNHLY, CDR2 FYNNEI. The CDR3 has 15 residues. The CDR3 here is CASGEGLTQYNEQFF. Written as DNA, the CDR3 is TGTGCCAGCGGTGAGGGGCTAACCCAATACAATGAGCAGTTCTTC.

The CDR3 region has the DNA TGTGCCAGCAGCGTAGCTAGGTCCTACAATGAGCAGTTCTTC. Its translation: CASSVARSYNEQFF. The rearrangement links TRBV9 to TRBJ2-1; D ambiguous. Trimming shortened V by 0 bases and J by 1 base, and 5 bases separated the two germline ends. CDR3 length: 14 residues. Germline CDR1 is SGDLS and CDR2 is YYNGEE.

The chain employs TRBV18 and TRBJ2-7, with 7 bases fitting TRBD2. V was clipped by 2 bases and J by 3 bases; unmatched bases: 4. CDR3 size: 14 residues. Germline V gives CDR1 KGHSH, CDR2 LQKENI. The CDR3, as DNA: TGTGCCAGCTCACCAGGCGGGAGTCGCTACGAGCAGTACTTC. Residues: CASSPGGSRYEQYF.

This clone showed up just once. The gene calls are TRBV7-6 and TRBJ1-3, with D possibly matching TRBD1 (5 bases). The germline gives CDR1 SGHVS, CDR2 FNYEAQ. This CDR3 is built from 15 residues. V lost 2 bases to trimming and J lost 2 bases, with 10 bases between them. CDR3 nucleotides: TGTGCCAGCAGCTTAACAGCAGGGACTGGAAACACCATATATTTT. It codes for CASSLTAGTGNTIYF.